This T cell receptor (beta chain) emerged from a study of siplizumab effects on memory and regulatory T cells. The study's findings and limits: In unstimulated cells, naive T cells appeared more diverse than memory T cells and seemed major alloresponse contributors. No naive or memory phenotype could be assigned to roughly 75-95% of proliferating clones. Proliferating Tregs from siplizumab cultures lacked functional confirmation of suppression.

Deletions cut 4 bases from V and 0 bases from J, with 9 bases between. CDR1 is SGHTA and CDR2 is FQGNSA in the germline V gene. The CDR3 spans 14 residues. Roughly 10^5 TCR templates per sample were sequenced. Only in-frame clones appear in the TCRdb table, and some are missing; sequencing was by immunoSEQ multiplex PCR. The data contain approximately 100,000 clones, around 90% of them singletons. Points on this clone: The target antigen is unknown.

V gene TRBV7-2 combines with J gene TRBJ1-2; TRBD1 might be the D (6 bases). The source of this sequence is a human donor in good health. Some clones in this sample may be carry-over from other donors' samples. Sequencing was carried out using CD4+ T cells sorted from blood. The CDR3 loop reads CASSSDSTNYGYTF. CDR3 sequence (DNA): TGTGCCAGCAGCTCGGACAGCACTAACTATGGCTACACCTTC.